A selection of T cell receptor beta chains follows, all from one sample in a study of blood T cell repertoires in COVID-19. Data came from immunoSEQ multiplex PCR; TCRdb stores just in-frame clones and leaves some out. This sample has roughly 150,000 clones, with 80% to 90% found just once. The sequenced sample consisted of peripheral blood. The receptor set was obtained from a human donor in a cohort sampled during active COVID-19. The CDR3 runs from the conserved cysteine through the conserved F or W. Fields, in order: J gene, V gene, CDR3 protein.

TRBJ1-6 | TRBV6-5 | CASSQGSSYNSPLHF
TRBJ2-6 | TRBV4-1 | CASSQFQTTRISGANVLTF
TRBJ1-5 | TRBV7-8 | CASSLRAGGPLQPQHF
TRBJ1-1 | TRBV12-5 | CASGSPGSAFF
TRBJ2-5 | TRBV7-8 | CASSLQGRGTQYF
TRBJ2-7 | TRBV27 | CATKSPTGRPYEQYF
TRBJ1-6 | TRBV10-3 | CAIKGTGGYSPLHF
TRBJ2-3 | TRBV7-2 | CASSPKRASGASTDTQYF
TRBJ2-6 | TRBV7-9 | CASSRPRGAGANVLTF
TRBJ1-2 | TRBV29-1 | CSVWTGRPGYTF
TRBJ2-3 | TRBV7-2 | CASRSSGVTDTQYF
TRBJ2-1 | TRBV10-2 | CASSEGTGGLGEQFF
TRBJ2-7 | TRBV19 | CASSRAGGPSYEQYF
TRBJ1-1 | TRBV28 | CASSSQGRLTEAFF
TRBJ1-1 | TRBV10-3 | CAISEIQGAFDTEAFF
TRBJ1-2 | TRBV7-8 | CASSQLPVGGRGGYTF
TRBJ1-5 | TRBV6-4 | CASIKPTGRSNQPQHF
TRBJ2-7 | TRBV6-5 | CASSYSLSRREQYF
TRBJ2-7 | TRBV29-1 | CSVRTSGSSYEQYF
TRBJ1-2 | TRBV2 | CASSQRNYGYTF
TRBJ2-7 | TRBV27 | CASTKGQGAGEQYF
TRBJ2-2 | TRBV11-2 | CASTELVAIPGELFF
TRBJ2-1 | TRBV19 | CASSTLAGAAEQFF
TRBJ2-6 | TRBV19 | CASDGGIDSGANVLTF
TRBJ1-2 | TRBV7-9 | CASSPNIKGAPNYGYTF
TRBJ2-3 | TRBV27 | CASSLYSGRTDTQYF
TRBJ1-2 | TRBV4-3 | CASSQETARYGYTF
TRBJ1-4 | TRBV20-1 | CSAIRVGKLFF
TRBJ1-2 | TRBV28 | CASSSYGNGYTF
TRBJ2-2 | TRBV19 | CASSMGSPSNTGELFF
TRBJ1-5 | TRBV30 | CAWSSTGPMKNVHF
TRBJ2-3 | TRBV4-1 | CASRPPWGVDTQYF
TRBJ2-2 | TRBV7-8 | CASSTGQEVIAGELFF
TRBJ1-3 | TRBV6-5 | CASSYEGASGNTIYF
TRBJ1-1 | TRBV10-2 | CASSEKFGWGQEGTEAFF
TRBJ2-2 | TRBV6-4 | CASSDLAGTNTGELFF
TRBJ2-2 | TRBV19 | CASSIVGGNTGELFF
TRBJ2-5 | TRBV2 | CASSEALSGGTQETQYF
TRBJ2-2 | TRBV7-9 | CASSLDRTTGELFF
TRBJ2-7 | TRBV29-1 | CSVRGQGTSYEQYF
TRBJ2-1 | TRBV19 | CASSKGQGDSEQFF
TRBJ2-7 | TRBV19 | CASSMGGFGTVYEQYF
TRBJ2-1 | TRBV7-9 | CASSSIRGGAYNEQFF
TRBJ2-7 | TRBV2 | CASSVREGSYEQYF
TRBJ2-7 | TRBV11-2 | CASSLAVYEQYF
TRBJ1-1 | TRBV7-3 | CASSGLGQNTEAFF
TRBJ2-1 | TRBV7-3 | CASSLMGVGTGEQFF
TRBJ1-6 | TRBV6-1 | CASSDPGQGYSPLHF
TRBJ2-3 | TRBV7-2 | CASSSPGGGGTPQYF
TRBJ2-1 | TRBV6-5 | CASSYLGTGSNEQFF
TRBJ1-3 | TRBV11-2 | CASSLGRGFSGNTIYF
TRBJ1-2 | TRBV5-1 | CASSSSSQALDGYTF
TRBJ1-6 | TRBV28 | CASSSIRTGGKGNSPLHF
TRBJ2-3 | TRBV7-2 | CASSWDQGTDTQYF
TRBJ2-5 | TRBV7-8 | CASSVAGGQETQYF
TRBJ1-2 | TRBV5-6 | CASSLDRASGYTF
TRBJ2-2 | TRBV10-1 | CASSVGGSGELFF
TRBJ2-7 | TRBV6-5 | CASTLERGGYEQYF
TRBJ2-6 | TRBV29-1 | CSVGRGGPGANVLTF
TRBJ2-5 | TRBV5-1 | CASSFGRGWETQYF